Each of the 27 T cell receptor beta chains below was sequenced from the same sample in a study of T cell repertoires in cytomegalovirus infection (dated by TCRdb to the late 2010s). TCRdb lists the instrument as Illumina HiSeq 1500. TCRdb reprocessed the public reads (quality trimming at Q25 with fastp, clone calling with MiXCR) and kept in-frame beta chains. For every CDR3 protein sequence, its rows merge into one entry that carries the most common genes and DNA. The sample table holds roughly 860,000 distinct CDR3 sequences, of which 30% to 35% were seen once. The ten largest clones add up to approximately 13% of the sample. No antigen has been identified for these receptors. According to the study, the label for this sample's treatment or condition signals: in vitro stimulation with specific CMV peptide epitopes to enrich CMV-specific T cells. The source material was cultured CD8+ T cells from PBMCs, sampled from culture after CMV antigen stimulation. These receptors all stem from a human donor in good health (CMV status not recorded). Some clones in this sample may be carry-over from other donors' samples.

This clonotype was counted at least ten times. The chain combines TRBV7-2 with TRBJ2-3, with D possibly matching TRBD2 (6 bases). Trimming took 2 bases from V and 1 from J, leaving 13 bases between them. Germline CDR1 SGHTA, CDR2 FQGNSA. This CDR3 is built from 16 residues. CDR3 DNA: TGTGCCAGCAGCTTAATAGCGGATGGACGCACAGATACGCAGTATTTT. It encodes CASSLIADGRTDTQYF.

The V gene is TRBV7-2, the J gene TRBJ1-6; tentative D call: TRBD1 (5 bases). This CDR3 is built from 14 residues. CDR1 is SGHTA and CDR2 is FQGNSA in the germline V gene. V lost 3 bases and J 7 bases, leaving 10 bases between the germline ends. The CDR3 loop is CASSLFAGNSPLHF. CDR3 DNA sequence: TGTGCCAGCAGCTTGTTCGCAGGGAATTCACCCCTCCACTTT.

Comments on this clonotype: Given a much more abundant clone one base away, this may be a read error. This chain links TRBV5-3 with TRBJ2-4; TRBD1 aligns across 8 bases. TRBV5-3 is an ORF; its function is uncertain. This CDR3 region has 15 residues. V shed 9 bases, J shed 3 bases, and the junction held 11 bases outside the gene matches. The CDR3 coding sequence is TGTGCCAACAGCCCAGGGGGCGCAGGCAAAAACATTCAGTACTTC. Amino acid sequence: CANSPGGAGKNIQYF.

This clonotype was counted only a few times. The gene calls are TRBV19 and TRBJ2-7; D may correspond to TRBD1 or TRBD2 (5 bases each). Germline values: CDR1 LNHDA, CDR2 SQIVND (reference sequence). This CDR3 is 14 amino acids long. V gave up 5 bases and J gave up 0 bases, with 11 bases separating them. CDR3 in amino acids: CASSVRDLSYEQYF. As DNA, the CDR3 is TGTGCCAGTAGTGTCCGGGACCTCTCCTACGAGCAGTACTTC.

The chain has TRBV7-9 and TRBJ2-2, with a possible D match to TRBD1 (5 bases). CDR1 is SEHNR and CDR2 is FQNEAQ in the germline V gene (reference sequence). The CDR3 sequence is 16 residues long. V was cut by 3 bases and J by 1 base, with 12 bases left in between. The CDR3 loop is CASSFDRGLNTGELFF. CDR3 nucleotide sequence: TGTGCCAGCAGCTTCGACAGAGGATTGAACACCGGGGAGCTGTTTTTT.

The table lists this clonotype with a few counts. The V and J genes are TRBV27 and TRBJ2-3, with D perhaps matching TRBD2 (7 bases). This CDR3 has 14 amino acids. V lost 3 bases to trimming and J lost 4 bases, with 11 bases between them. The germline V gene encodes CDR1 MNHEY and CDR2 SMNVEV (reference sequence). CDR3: CASSFSGGPDTQYF. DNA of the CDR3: TGTGCCAGCAGTTTCTCCGGGGGGCCAGATACGCAGTATTTT.

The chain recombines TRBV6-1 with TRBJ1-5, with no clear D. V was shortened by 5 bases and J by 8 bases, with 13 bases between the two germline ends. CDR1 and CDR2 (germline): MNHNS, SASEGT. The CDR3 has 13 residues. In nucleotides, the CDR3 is TGTGCCAGCAGTCTGCTGGAAACGGAGCCCCAGCATTTT. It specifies CASSLLETEPQHF.

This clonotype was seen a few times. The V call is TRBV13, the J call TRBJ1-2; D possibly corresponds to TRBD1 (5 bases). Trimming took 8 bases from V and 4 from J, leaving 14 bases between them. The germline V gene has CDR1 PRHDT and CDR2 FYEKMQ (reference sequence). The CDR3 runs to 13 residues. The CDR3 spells CASGRDFSYGYTF. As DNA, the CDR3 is TGTGCCAGCGGTCGGGACTTTTCCTATGGCTACACCTTC.

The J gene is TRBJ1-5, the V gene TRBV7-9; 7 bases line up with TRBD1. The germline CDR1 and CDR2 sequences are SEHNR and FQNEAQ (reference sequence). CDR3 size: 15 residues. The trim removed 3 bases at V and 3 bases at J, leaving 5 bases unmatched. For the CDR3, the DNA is TGTGCCAGCAGCTTCGGGGGACAGATCAATCAGCCCCAGCATTTT. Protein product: CASSFGGQINQPQHF.

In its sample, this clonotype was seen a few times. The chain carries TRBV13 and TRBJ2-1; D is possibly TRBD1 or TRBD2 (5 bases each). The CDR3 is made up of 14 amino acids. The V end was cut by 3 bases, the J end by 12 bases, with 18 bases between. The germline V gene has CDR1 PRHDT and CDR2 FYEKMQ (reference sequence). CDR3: CASSFGTPQTAQFF. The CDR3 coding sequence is TGTGCCAGCAGCTTTGGGACCCCTCAGACTGCGCAGTTCTTC.

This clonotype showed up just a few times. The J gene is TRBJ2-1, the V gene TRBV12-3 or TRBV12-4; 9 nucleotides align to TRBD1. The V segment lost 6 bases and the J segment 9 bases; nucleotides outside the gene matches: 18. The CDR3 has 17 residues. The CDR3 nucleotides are TGTGCCAGCAGCTTCTCCTTATGGACAGGGGAAAGGAGTGAGCAGTTCTTC. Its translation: CASSFSLWTGERSEQFF.

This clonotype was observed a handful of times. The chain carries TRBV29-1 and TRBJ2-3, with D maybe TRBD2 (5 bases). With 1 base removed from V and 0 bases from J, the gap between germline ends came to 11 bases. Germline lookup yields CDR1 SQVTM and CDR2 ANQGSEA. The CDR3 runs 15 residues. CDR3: CSVEGGQSSTDTQYF. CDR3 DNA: TGCAGCGTTGAAGGCGGGCAGAGTAGCACAGATACGCAGTATTTT.

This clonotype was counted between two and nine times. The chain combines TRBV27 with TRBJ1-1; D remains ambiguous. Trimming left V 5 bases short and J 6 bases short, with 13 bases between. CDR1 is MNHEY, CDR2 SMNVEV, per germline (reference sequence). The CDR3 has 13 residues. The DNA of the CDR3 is TGTGCCAGCAGTCCGACCGTAGGTGCTGAAGCTTTCTTT. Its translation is CASSPTVGAEAFF.

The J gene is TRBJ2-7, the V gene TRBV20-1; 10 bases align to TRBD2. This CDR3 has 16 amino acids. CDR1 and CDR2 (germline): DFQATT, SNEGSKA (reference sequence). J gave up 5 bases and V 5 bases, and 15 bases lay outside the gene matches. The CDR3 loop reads CSAAPATSGDIDEQYF. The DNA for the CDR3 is TGCAGTGCTGCCCCCGCTACTAGCGGGGATATCGACGAGCAGTACTTC.

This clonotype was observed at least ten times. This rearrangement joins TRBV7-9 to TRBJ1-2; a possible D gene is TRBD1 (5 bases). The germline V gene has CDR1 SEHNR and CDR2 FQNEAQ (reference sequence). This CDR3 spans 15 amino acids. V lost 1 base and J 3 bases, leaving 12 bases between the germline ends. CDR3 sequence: CASSLERGGDYGYTF. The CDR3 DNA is TGTGCCAGCAGCTTAGAACGGGGGGGAGACTATGGCTACACCTTC.

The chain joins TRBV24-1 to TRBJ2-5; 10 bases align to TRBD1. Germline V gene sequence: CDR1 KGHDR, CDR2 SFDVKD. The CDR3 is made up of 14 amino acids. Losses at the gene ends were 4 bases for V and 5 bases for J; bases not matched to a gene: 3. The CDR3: CATSDGQGGETQYF. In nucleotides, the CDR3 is TGTGCCACCAGTGACGGACAGGGGGGGGAGACCCAGTACTTC.

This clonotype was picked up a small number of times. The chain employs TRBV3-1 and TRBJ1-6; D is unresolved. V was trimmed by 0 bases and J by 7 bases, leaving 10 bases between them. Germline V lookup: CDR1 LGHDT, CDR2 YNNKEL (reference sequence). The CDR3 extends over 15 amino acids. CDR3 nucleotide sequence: TGTGCCAGCAGCCAAGAAGGCACGGGGAATTCACCCCTCCACTTT. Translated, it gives CASSQEGTGNSPLHF.

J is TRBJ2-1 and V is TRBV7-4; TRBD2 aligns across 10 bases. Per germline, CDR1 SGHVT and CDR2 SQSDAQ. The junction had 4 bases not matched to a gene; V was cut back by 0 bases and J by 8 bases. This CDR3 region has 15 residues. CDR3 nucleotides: TGTGCCAGCAGCTTAGCGAGCGGGGGGGGGGATGAGCAGTTCTTC. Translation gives CASSLASGGGDEQFF.

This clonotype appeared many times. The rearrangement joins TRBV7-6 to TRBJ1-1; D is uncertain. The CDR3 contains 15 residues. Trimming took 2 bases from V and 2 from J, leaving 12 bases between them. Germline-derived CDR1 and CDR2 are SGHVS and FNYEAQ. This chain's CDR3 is CASSLKVGGNTEAFF. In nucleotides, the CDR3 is TGTGCCAGCAGCTTAAAGGTGGGCGGAAACACTGAAGCTTTCTTT.

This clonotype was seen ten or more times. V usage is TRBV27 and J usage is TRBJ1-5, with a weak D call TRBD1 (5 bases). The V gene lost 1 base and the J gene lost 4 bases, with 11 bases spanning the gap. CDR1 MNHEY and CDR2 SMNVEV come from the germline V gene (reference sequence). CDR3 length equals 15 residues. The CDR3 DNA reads TGTGCCAGCAGTTTATACCCGGGGGGAAATCAGCCCCAGCATTTT. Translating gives CASSLYPGGNQPQHF.

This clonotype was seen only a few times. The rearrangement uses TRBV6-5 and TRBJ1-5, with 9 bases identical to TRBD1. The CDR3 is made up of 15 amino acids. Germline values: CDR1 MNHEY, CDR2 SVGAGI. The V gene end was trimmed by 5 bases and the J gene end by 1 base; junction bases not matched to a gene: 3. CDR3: CASSTDRGSNQPQHF. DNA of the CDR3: TGTGCCAGCAGTACAGACAGGGGGAGCAATCAGCCCCAGCATTTT.

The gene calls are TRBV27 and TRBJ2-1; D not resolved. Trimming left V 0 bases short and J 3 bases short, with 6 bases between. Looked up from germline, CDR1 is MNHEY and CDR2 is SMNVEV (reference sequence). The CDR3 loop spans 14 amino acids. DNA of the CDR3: TGTGCCAGCAGTTTATCGATCTACTACAATGAGCAGTTCTTC. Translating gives CASSLSIYYNEQFF.

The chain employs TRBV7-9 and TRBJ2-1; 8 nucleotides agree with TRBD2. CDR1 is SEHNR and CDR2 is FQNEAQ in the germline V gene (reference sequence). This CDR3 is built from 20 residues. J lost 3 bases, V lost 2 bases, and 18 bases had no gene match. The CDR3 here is CASSLFPAGAPNLFYNEQFF. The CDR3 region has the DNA TGTGCCAGCAGCTTATTCCCAGCGGGGGCCCCCAACCTATTCTACAATGAGCAGTTCTTC.

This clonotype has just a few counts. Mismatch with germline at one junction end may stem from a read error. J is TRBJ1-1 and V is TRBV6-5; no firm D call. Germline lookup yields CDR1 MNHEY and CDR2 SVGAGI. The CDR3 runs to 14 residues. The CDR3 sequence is CASSHSASNTEAFF. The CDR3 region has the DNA TGTGCCAGCAGTCACTCAGCATCGAACACTGAAGCTTTCTTT.

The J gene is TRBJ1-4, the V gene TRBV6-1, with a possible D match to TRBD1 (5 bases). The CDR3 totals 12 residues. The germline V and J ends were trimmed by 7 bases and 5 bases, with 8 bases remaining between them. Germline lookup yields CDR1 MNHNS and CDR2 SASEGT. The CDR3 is CASTGANEKLFF. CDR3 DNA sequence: TGTGCCAGCACTGGGGCGAATGAAAAACTGTTTTTT.

The CDR3 reads CAIKVPGGYYGYTF. In DNA form, the CDR3 reads TGTGCCATCAAGGTTCCAGGGGGTTACTATGGCTACACCTTC. The V and J genes are TRBV10-3 and TRBJ1-2, with 7 bases identical to TRBD1. CDR3 length: 14 residues. V was pared by 7 bases and J by 3 bases, with 8 bases of the junction left unmatched. From germline, CDR1 is ENHRY and CDR2 SYGVKD.

For the CDR3, the DNA is TGTGCCAGCAGTTTTTATCCTCTCCGGCTCGACAATGAGCAGTTCTTC. Its protein is CASSFYPLRLDNEQFF. This chain joins TRBV27 and TRBJ2-1, with unresolved D. The CDR3 spans 16 residues. The germline V gene has CDR1 MNHEY and CDR2 SMNVEV (reference sequence). V was clipped by 3 bases and J by 5 bases, with 17 bases between them.